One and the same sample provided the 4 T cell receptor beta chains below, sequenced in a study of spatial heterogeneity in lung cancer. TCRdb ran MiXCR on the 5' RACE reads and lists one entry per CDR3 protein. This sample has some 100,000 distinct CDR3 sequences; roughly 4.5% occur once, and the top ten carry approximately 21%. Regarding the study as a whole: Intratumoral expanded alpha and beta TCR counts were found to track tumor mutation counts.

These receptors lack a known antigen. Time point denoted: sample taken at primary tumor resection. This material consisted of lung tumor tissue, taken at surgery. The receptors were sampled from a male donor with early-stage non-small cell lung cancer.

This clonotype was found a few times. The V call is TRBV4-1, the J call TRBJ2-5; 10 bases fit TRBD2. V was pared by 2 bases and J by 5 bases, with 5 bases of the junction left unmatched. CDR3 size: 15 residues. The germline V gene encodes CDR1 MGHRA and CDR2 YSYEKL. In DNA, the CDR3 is TGCGCCAGCAGCCAACCACTAGCGGGAAGGGAGACCCAGTACTTC. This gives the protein CASSQPLAGRETQYF.

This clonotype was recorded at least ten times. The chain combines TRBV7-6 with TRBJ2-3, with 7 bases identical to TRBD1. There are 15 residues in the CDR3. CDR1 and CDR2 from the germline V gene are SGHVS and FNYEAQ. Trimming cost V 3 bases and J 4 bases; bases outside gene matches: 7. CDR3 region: CASSFDRVGADTQYF. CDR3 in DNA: TGTGCCAGCAGCTTCGACAGGGTTGGCGCAGATACGCAGTATTTT.

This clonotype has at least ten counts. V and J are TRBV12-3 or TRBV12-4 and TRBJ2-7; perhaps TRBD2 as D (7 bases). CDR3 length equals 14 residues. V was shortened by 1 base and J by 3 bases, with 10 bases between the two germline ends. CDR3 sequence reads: CASSLGGGLYEQYF. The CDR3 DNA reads TGTGCCAGCAGTTTAGGGGGGGGCCTCTACGAGCAGTACTTC.

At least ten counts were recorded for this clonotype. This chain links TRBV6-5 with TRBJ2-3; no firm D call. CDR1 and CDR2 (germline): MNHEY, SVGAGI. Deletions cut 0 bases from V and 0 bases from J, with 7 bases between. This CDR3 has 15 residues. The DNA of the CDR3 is TGTGCCAGCAGTTACTCTGGGTGGAGCACAGATACGCAGTATTTT. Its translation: CASSYSGWSTDTQYF.